The T cell receptor beta chain under discussion was sequenced for a study of cytomegalovirus exposure and HLA in healthy donors. 60 Vbeta and 13 Jbeta primers were used in PCR. Method: immunoSEQ multiplex PCR; TCRdb's copy keeps in-frame clones and lacks some. This table has around 78,000 clones, around 70% appearing once. Study-level points and caveats: An analysis was carried out at a later point. It showed that HLA-associated TCR beta chains were more clonally expanded than equally common non-associated chains. Earlier analysis found most TCR beta V segments productive about 87% or about 30% of the time. Reportedly, cytomegalovirus status was diagnosed with high sensitivity and specificity. In vitro assays verified that a few CMV-associated chains recognized CMV antigens specifically.

The CDR3 sequence is 16 residues long. Trimming took 9 bases from V and 0 from J; bases not matched to a gene: 12. CDR1 and CDR2 (germline): SGHNT, YYREEE (reference sequence). Concerning this clone itself: What it recognizes is unknown.

The chain employs TRBV5-4 and TRBJ1-2; 9 nucleotides match TRBD1. Sequencing was performed on PBMCs. This clonotype was obtained from a woman aged 40 to 55 in good health and CMV-seropositive. The CDR3 coding sequence is TGTGCCACAGGTACCGGGACAGGGTCAGCTAACTATGGCTACACCTTC. As protein: CATGTGTGSANYGYTF.